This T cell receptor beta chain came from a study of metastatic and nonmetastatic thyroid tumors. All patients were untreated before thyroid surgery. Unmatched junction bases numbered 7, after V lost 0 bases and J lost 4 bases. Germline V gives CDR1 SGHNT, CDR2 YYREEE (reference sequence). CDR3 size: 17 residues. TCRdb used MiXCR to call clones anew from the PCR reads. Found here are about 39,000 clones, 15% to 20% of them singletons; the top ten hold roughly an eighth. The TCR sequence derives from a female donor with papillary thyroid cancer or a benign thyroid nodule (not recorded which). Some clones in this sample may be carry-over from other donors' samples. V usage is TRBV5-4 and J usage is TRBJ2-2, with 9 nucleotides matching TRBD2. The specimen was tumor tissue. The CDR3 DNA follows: TGTGCCAGCAGCTTGGGTAGCGGGAGTATGGGCACCGGGGAGCTGTTTTTT. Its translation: CASSLGSGSMGTGELFF.